A selection of T cell receptor beta chains follows, all from one sample in a study of blood T cell repertoires in COVID-19. Clones were read by immunoSEQ multiplex PCR, and TCRdb kept only the in-frame ones, dropping some. The profile covers roughly 40,000 clones, with over 70% appearing a single time and roughly a third taken by the ten largest. The sequencing sample was made of peripheral blood. The receptor source for this set is a woman older than 75 with acute or convalescent COVID-19. Both conserved end residues are part of each CDR3. D genes are given only for firm matches. Clone size is shown for a subset of rows, as once, few, many or a class of expanded clone.

d_call j_call v_call clone_size cdr3_aa cdr3_nt
TRBD1 TRBJ1-2 TRBV7-2 - CASSLDRGVDNTF TGTGCCAGCAGCTTAGACAGGGGAGTCGACAACACCTTC
TRBD1 TRBJ1-6 TRBV5-6 - CASSLSDRDNSPLHF TGTGCCAGCAGCTTGTCTGACAGGGACAATTCACCCCTCCACTTT
TRBD1 TRBJ1-2 TRBV6-2/TRBV6-3 - CASSYPTTGVGYTF TGTGCCAGCAGTTACCCAACTACAGGGGTCGGCTACACCTTC
- TRBJ2-7 TRBV6-4 - CASSDRGHPRVDGRIPSYEQYF TGTGCCAGCAGTGACAGGGGACACCCACGTGTTGACGGGAGGATCCCCTCCTACGAGCAGTACTTC
TRBD2 TRBJ2-1 TRBV4-2 - CASSGTSGYNEQFF TGTGCCAGCAGCGGGACTAGCGGGTACAATGAGCAGTTCTTC
TRBD1 TRBJ1-5 TRBV9 - CASSVGTGSNQPQHF TGTGCCAGCAGCGTTGGGACAGGGAGCAATCAGCCCCAGCATTTT
- TRBJ1-2 TRBV14 - CASSQVRGDYGYTF TGTGCCAGCAGCCAAGTCCGGGGGGACTATGGCTACACCTTC
- TRBJ1-2 TRBV27 - CASSLVGGGYTF TGTGCCAGCAGTTTAGTGGGAGGCGGCTACACCTTC
- TRBJ2-3 TRBV9 few CASSVGHTASTDTQYF TGTGCCAGCAGCGTAGGGCACACCGCTAGCACAGATACGCAGTATTTT
- TRBJ1-4 TRBV5-4 - CASSLRGITNEKLFF TGTGCCAGCAGCTTGCGAGGGATAACTAATGAAAAACTGTTTTTT
- TRBJ2-2 TRBV5-1 - CASSLGRANTGELFF TGCGCCAGCAGCTTGGGACGGGCGAACACCGGGGAGCTGTTTTTT
TRBD1 TRBJ2-7 TRBV19 - CASSIKQGIYEQYF TGTGCCAGTAGTATCAAACAGGGGATATACGAGCAGTACTTC
TRBD2 TRBJ2-3 TRBV28 - CASRRGGTDTQYF TGTGCCAGCAGGCGGGGGGGCACAGATACGCAGTATTTT
TRBD1 TRBJ2-6 TRBV7-7 - CASSLTTGPVFCFEANVLTF TGTGCCAGCAGCTTGACGACAGGGCCTGTGTTCTGCTTTGAGGCCAACGTCCTGACTTTC
- TRBJ1-1 TRBV9 - CASKRLGGDTEAFF TGTGCCAGCAAACGCCTGGGAGGGGATACTGAAGCTTTCTTT
TRBD2 TRBJ2-1 TRBV19 - CASSTLAGNNEQFF TGTGCCAGTAGTACCTTAGCGGGTAACAATGAGCAGTTCTTC
TRBD1 TRBJ1-1 TRBV2 few CARGTVNTEAFF TGTGCCAGGGGGACAGTCAACACTGAAGCTTTCTTT
- TRBJ1-6 TRBV3-1/TRBV3-2 - CASSQRSGDSPLHF TGTGCCAGCAGCCAACGATCAGGGGACTCACCCCTCCACTTT